This T cell receptor (beta chain) was captured by sequencing in a study of cytomegalovirus exposure and HLA in healthy donors. Whole-study context: Most donors, more than 80% of over 300 genotyped, fell in the Caucasian-associated ancestry cluster.

With regard to this clone: What it binds is not known.

Primers included in the PCR were 60 Vbeta and 13 Jbeta primers. The table came from immunoSEQ multiplex PCR; TCRdb's copy has only in-frame clones and leaves some out. The repertoire has approximately 160,000 clones, about 77% of them found once; the top ten carry 7% to 9%. This CDR3 has 15 amino acids. Trimming shortened V by 3 bases and J by 2 bases, and 13 bases separated the two germline ends. Germline V lookup: CDR1 MNHEY, CDR2 SVGAGI. Broader study findings: V- and J-gene trimming in TCR beta was tied to a missense DCLRE1C variant by an analysis performed later.

The sample consisted of PBMCs. The chain joins TRBV6-5 to TRBJ1-2, with a tentative D call TRBD1 (6 bases). This TCR came from a male donor in good health and CMV-seropositive. CDR3 residues: CASSYDRFLNYGYTF. For the CDR3, the DNA is TGTGCCAGCAGTTATGACAGGTTCTTAAACTATGGCTACACCTTC.